This note documents a single T cell receptor (beta chain) sequence. Its antigen is as yet unknown. This sample is part of a study of blood T cells in healthy people across ages. Findings and caveats of the study: Both naive CD4+ cell counts and diversity were greater in long-lived donors than in aged donors.

This CDR3 contains 13 residues. The V end was cut by 8 bases, the J end by 7 bases, with 14 bases between. The use of a sample-barcoded 5' primer and a J-beta primer mix characterized a second PCR of roughly 6 to 11 cycles. TCRdb redid the calling of the 5' RACE reads with MiXCR, one entry per CDR3 protein. The top ten hold 13% of the sample, which has fewer than 900,000 distinct CDR3 sequences, about 37% seen once. Sequencing was carried out using blood. The genes are TRBV12-3 or TRBV12-4 and TRBJ2-2, with unresolved D. This TCR was sampled from a man between 18 and 35 years old in good health. Here the CDR3 reads CASLDGWGGELFF. CDR3 DNA sequence: TGTGCCAGCCTTGATGGGTGGGGCGGGGAGCTGTTTTTT.